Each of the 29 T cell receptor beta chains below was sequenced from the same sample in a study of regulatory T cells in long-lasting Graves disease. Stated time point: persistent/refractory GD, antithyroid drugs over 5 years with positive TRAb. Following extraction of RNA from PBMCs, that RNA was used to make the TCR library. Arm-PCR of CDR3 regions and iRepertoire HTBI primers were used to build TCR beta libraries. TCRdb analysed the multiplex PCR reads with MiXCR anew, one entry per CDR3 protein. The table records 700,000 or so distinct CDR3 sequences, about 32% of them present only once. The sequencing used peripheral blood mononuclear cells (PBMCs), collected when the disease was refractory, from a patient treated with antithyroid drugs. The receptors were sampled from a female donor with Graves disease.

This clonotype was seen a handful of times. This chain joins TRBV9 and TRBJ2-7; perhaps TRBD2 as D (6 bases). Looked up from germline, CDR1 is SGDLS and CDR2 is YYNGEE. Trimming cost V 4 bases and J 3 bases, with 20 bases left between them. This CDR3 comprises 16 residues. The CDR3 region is CASSPRGGGAHYEQYF. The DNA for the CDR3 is TGTGCCAGCAGCCCCCGGGGAGGTGGGGCCCACTACGAGCAGTACTTC.

Here the CDR3 DNA reads TGCGCCAGCAGCCAAGGGGACAGGGGCAATTCACCCCTCCACTTT. Protein: CASSQGDRGNSPLHF. The rearrangement uses TRBV4-1 and TRBJ1-6; 10 bases fit TRBD1. J lost 7 bases, V lost 1 base, and 1 base had no gene match. This CDR3 has 15 residues. The germline V gene encodes CDR1 MGHRA and CDR2 YSYEKL.

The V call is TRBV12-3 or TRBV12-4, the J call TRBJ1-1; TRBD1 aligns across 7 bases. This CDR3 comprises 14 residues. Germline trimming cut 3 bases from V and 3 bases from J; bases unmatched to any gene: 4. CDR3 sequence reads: CASSFPDRDTEAFF. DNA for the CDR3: TGTGCCAGCAGTTTCCCTGACAGGGACACTGAAGCTTTCTTT.

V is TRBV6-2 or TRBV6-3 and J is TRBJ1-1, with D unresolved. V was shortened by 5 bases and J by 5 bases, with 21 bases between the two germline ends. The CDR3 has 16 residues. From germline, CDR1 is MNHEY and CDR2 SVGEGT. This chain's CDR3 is CASSGSWRQTGTEAFF. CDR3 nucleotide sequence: TGTGCCAGCAGTGGTTCCTGGAGGCAGACGGGGACTGAAGCTTTCTTT.

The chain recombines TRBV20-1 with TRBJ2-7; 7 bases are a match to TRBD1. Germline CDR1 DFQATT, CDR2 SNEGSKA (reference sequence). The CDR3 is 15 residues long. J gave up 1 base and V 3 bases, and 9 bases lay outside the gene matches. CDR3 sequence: CSASWDSDHSYEQYF. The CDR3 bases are TGCAGTGCTAGTTGGGACAGCGACCATTCCTACGAGCAGTACTTC.

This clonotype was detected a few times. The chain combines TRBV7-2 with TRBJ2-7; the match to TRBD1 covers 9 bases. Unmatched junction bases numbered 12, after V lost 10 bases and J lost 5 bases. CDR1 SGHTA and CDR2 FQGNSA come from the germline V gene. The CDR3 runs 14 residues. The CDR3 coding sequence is TGTGCCACCGGGCCGGGACAGGGATTTGACGAGCAGTACTTC. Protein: CATGPGQGFDEQYF.

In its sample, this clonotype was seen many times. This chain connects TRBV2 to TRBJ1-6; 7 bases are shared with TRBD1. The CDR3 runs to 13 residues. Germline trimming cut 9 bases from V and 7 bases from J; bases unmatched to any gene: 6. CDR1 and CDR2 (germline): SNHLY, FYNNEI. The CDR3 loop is CARTGTENSPLHF. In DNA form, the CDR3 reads TGTGCCAGAACCGGGACAGAGAATTCACCCCTCCACTTT.

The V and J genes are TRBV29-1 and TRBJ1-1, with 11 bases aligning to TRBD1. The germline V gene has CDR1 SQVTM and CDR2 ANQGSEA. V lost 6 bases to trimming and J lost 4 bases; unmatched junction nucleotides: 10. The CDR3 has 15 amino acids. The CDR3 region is CSVSAGTGGSTEAFF. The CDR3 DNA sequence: TGCAGCGTCTCAGCCGGGACAGGGGGTAGCACTGAAGCTTTCTTT.

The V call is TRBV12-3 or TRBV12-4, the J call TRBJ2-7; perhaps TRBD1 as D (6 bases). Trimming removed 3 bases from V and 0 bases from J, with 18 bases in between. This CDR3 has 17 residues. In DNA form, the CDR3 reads TGTGCCAGCAGTTTTCGGGCTACCGGGACATTCTCCTACGAGCAGTACTTC. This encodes CASSFRATGTFSYEQYF.

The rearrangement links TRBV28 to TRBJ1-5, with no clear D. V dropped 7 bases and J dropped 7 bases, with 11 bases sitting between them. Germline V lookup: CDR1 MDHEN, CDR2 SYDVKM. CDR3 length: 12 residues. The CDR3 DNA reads TGTGCCAGCAAAACTAGAAACCAGCCCCAGCATTTT. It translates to CASKTRNQPQHF.

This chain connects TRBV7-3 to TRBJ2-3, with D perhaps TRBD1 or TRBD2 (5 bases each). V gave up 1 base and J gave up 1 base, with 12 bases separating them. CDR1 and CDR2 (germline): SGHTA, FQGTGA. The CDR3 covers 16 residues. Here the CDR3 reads CASSLNGGVGTDTQYF. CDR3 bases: TGTGCCAGCAGCTTAAATGGGGGAGTCGGCACAGATACGCAGTATTTT.

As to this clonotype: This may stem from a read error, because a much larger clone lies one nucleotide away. CDR3 nucleotides: TGTGCCAGCAACGGAGGGAGGGCCAGGGGCGAGACCCAGTACTTC. It specifies CASNGGRARGETQYF. The chain carries TRBV6-4 and TRBJ2-5, with D possibly matching TRBD2 (7 bases). This CDR3 is 15 amino acids long. Germline lookup yields CDR1 MRHNA and CDR2 SNTAGT. V was shortened by 7 bases and J by 5 bases, with 20 bases between the two germline ends.

Here the CDR3 DNA reads TGTGCCAGCAGTTACGTGTACGGACGGGATTCTAGGGAGGAGACCCAGTACTTC. Amino acids: CASSYVYGRDSREETQYF. The chain is built from TRBV6-2 or TRBV6-3 and TRBJ2-5; tentative D call: TRBD2 (5 bases). The CDR3 has 18 residues. Germline V CDR1 and CDR2: MNHEY, SVGEGT. V dropped 2 bases and J dropped 5 bases, with 24 bases sitting between them.

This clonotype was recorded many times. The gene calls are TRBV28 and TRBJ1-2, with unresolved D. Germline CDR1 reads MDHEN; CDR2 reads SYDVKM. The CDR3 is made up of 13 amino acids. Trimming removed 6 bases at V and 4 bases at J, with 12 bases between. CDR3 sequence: CASSPGPLYGYTF. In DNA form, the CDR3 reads TGTGCCAGCAGCCCCGGACCCCTCTATGGCTACACCTTC.

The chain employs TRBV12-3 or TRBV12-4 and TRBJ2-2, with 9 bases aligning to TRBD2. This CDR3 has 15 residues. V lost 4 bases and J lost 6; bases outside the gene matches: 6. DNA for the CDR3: TGTGCCAGCAGTTCCGGGACTAGCTATTCCGGGGAGCTGTTTTTT. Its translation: CASSSGTSYSGELFF.

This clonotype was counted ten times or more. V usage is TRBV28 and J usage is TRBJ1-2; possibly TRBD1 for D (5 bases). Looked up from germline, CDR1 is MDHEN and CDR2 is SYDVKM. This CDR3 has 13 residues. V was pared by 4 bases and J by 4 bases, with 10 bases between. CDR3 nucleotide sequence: TGTGCCAGCAGTTATATGAGGGGCTATGGCTACACCTTC. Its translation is CASSYMRGYGYTF.

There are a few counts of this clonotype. CDR3 region: CSVVPDADTEAFF. The DNA of the CDR3 is TGCAGCGTTGTCCCGGATGCGGACACTGAAGCTTTCTTT. V usage is TRBV29-1 and J usage is TRBJ1-1; D is uncertain. V lost 4 bases and J lost 3, with 12 bases in between. CDR1 and CDR2 (germline): SQVTM, ANQGSEA. This CDR3 is 13 amino acids long.

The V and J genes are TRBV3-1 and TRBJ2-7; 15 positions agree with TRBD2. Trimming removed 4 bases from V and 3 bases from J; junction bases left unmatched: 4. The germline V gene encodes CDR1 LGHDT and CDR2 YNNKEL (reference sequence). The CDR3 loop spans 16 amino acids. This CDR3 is CASSRTGLAGGYEQYF. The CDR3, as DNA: TGTGCCAGCAGCCGTACGGGACTAGCGGGAGGCTACGAGCAGTACTTC.

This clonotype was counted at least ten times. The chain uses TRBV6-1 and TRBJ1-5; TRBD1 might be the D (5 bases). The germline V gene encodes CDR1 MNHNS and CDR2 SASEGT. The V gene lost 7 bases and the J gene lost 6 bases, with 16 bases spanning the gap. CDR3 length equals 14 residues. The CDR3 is CASTQGGLGQPQHF. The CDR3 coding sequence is TGTGCCAGCACCCAGGGCGGCTTGGGTCAGCCCCAGCATTTT.

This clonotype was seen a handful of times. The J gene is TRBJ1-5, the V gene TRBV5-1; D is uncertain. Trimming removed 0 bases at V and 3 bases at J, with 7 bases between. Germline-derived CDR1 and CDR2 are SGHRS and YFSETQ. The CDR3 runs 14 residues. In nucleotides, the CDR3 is TGCGCCAGCAGCTTGGGACCGATCAATCAGCCCCAGCATTTT. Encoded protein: CASSLGPINQPQHF.

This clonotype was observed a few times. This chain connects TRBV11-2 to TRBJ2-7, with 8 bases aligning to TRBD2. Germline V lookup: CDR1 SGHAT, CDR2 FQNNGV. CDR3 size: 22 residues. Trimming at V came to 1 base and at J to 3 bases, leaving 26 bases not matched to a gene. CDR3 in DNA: TGTGCCAGCAGCTTAGGGGTTCGGGGGGGCCCTACAAGCGGGACCAACTTCTACGAGCAGTACTTC. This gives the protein CASSLGVRGGPTSGTNFYEQYF.

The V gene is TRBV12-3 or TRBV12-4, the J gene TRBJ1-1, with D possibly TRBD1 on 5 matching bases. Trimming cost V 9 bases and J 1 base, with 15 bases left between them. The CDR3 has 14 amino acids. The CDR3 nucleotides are TGTGCCAGTCTCAAGGGGCAGCAGAACACTGAAGCTTTCTTT. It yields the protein CASLKGQQNTEAFF.

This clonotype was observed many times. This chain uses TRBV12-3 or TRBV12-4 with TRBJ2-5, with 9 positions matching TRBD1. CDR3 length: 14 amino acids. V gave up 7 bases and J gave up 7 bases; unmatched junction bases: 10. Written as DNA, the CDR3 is TGTGCCAGCAAAGGGACAGGGCTTACTGGGACCCAGTACTTC. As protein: CASKGTGLTGTQYF.

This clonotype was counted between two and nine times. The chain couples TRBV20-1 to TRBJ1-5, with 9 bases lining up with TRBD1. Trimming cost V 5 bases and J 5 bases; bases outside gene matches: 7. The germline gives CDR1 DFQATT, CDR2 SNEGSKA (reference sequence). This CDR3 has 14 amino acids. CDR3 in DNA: TGCAGTGCTGTCACAGGGGGCATTGATCAGCCCCAGCATTTT. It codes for CSAVTGGIDQPQHF.

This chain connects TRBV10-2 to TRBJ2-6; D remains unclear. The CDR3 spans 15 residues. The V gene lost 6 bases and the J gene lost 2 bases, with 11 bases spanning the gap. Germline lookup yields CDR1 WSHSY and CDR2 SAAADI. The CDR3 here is CASSISTTGANVLTF. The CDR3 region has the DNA TGCGCCAGCAGCATTAGTACCACTGGGGCCAACGTCCTGACTTTC.

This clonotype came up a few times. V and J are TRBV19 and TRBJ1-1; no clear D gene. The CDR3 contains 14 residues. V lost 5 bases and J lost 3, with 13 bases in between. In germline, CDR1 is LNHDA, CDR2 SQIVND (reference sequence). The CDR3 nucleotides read TGTGCCAGTAGTCTGCGAAGGACGGACACTGAAGCTTTCTTT. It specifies CASSLRRTDTEAFF.

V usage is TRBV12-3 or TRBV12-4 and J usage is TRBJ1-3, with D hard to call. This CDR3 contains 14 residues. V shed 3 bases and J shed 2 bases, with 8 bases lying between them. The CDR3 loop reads CASSFLPTGNTIYF. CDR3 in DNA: TGTGCCAGCAGTTTCCTACCCACTGGAAACACCATATATTTT.

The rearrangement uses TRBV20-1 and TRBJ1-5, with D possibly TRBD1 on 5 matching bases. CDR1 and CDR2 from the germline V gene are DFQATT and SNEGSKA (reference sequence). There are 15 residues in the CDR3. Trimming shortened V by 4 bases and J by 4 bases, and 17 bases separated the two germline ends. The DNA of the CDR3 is TGCAGTGCTACTGACGACAGAGACCTTAATCAGCCCCAGCATTTT. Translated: CSATDDRDLNQPQHF.

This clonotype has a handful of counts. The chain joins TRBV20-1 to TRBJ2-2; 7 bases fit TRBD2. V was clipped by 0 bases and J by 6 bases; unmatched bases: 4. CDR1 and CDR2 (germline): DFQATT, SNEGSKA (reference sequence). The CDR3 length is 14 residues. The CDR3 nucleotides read TGCAGTGCTAGAGAGGCGGGAGTCCCCGGGGAGCTGTTTTTT. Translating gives CSAREAGVPGELFF.